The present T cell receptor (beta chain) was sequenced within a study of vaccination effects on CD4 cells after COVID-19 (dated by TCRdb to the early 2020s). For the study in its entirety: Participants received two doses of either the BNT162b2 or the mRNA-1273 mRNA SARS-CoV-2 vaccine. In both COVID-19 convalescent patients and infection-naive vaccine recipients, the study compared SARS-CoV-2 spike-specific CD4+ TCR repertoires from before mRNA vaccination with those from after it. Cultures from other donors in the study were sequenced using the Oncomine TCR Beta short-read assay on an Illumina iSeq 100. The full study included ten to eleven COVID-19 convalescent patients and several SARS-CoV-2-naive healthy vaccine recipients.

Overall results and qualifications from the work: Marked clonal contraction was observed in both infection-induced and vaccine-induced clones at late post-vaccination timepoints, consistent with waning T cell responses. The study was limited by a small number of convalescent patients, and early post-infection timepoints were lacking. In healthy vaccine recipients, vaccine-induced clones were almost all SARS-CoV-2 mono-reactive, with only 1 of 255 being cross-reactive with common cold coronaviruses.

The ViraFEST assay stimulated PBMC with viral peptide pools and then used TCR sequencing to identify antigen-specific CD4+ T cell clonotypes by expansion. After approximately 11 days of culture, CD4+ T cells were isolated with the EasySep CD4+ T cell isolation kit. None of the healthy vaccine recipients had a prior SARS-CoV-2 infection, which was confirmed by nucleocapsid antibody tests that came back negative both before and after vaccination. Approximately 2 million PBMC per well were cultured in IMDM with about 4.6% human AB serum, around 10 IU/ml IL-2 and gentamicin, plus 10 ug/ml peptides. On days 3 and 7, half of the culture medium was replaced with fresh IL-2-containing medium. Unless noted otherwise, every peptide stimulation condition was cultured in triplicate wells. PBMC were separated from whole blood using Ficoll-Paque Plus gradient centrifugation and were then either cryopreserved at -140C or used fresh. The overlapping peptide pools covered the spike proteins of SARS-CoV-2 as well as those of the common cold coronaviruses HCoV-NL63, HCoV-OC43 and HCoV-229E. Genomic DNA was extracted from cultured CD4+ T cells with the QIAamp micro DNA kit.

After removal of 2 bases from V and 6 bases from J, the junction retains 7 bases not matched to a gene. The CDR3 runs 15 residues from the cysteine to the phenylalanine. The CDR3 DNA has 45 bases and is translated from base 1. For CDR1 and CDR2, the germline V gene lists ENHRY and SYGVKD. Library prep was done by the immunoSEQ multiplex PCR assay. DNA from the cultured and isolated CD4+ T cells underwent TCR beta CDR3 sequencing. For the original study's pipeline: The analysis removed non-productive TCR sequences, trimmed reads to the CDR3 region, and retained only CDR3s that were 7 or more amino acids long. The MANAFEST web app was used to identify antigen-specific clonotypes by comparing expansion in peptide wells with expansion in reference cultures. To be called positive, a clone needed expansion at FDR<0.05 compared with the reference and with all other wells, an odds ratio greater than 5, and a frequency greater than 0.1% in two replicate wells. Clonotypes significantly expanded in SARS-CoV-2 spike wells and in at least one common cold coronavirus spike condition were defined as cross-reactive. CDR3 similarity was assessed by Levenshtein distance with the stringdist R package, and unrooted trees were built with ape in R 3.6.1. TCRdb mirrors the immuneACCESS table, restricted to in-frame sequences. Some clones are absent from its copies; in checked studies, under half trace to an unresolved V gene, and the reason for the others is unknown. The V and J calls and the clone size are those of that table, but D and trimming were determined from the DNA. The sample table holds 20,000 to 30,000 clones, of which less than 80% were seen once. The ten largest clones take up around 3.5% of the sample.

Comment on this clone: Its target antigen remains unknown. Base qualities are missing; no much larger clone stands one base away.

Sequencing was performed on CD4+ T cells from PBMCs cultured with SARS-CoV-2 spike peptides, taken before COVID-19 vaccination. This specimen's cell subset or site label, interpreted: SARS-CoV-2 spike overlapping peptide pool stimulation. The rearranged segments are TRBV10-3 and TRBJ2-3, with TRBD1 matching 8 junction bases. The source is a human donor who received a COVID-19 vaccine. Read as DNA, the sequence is TGTGCCATCAGTGAGCCGGGACAGGCGGCGGATACGCAGTATTTT. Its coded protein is CAISEPGQAADTQYF.